A selection of T cell receptor beta chains follows, all from one sample in a study of graft-versus-host responses after intestinal transplantation. Produced via immunoSEQ multiplex PCR; TCRdb's table is partial and in-frame only. Altogether some 90,000 clones are present, roughly 90% being singletons, with the ten largest covering more than 0.35%. No antigen is known for these receptors. Source: unstimulated CD8+ T cells sorted from spleen or lymph node cells, taken before transplant. All receptors come from a human donor who was the organ donor for an intestinal transplant. Each CDR3 is given with its conserved first and last residue. Fields, in order: J gene, V gene, D gene, clone size, CDR3 protein, CDR3 DNA. The D gene is left open where the match is weak. Rows may omit the clone size; those that give it use once, few, many or a size class.

j_call: TRBJ2-7; v_call: TRBV19; d_call: NA; clone_size: NA; cdr3_aa: CASSISLGGYEQYF; cdr3_nt: TGTGCCAGTAGTATTTCGCTAGGAGGGTACGAGCAGTACTTC
j_call: TRBJ2-7; v_call: TRBV7-9; d_call: NA; clone_size: NA; cdr3_aa: CASSPLDSPYEQYF; cdr3_nt: TGTGCCAGCAGCCCCCTCGACAGTCCCTACGAGCAGTACTTC
j_call: TRBJ2-5; v_call: TRBV11-2; d_call: TRBD2; clone_size: NA; cdr3_aa: CASSFGGFGETQYF; cdr3_nt: TGTGCCAGCAGCTTCGGGGGGTTCGGGGAGACCCAGTACTTC
j_call: TRBJ2-5; v_call: TRBV9; d_call: TRBD2; clone_size: NA; cdr3_aa: CASSVELAGGQETQYF; cdr3_nt: TGTGCCAGCAGCGTAGAACTAGCGGGGGGTCAAGAGACCCAGTACTTC
j_call: TRBJ2-7; v_call: TRBV19; d_call: TRBD1; clone_size: NA; cdr3_aa: CASSYGQGASYEQYF; cdr3_nt: TGTGCCAGTAGTTATGGACAGGGGGCGAGTTACGAGCAGTACTTC
j_call: TRBJ2-7; v_call: TRBV2; d_call: NA; clone_size: NA; cdr3_aa: CASSPRRRVYEQYF; cdr3_nt: TGTGCCAGCAGTCCTAGAAGGAGGGTCTACGAGCAGTACTTC
j_call: TRBJ2-1; v_call: TRBV7-3; d_call: NA; clone_size: NA; cdr3_aa: CASSLLGGYNEQFF; cdr3_nt: TGTGCCAGCAGCTTATTAGGGGGATACAATGAGCAGTTCTTC
j_call: TRBJ2-4; v_call: TRBV11-2; d_call: NA; clone_size: NA; cdr3_aa: CASSLGRGQPLAKNIQYF; cdr3_nt: TGTGCCAGCAGCTTAGGGCGGGGACAGCCTCTAGCCAAAAACATTCAGTACTTC
j_call: TRBJ2-2; v_call: TRBV5-1; d_call: NA; clone_size: NA; cdr3_aa: CASSLGQNTGELFF; cdr3_nt: TGCGCCAGCAGCTTGGGACAAAACACCGGGGAGCTGTTTTTT
j_call: TRBJ1-2; v_call: TRBV29-1; d_call: NA; clone_size: NA; cdr3_aa: CSVETGFGYTF; cdr3_nt: TGCAGCGTTGAAACCGGGTTCGGCTACACCTTC
j_call: TRBJ1-2; v_call: TRBV29-1; d_call: TRBD1; clone_size: NA; cdr3_aa: CSVEDRGTGYGYTF; cdr3_nt: TGCAGCGTTGAAGATCGCGGGACAGGCTATGGCTACACCTTC
j_call: TRBJ2-1; v_call: TRBV9; d_call: TRBD2; clone_size: NA; cdr3_aa: CASSAQSGGARVEQFF; cdr3_nt: TGTGCCAGCAGCGCCCAGAGCGGGGGGGCTCGGGTTGAGCAGTTCTTC
j_call: TRBJ2-3; v_call: TRBV2; d_call: NA; clone_size: NA; cdr3_aa: CASGWGPDTQYF; cdr3_nt: TGTGCCAGCGGTTGGGGCCCAGATACGCAGTATTTT
j_call: TRBJ2-7; v_call: TRBV7-6; d_call: TRBD2; clone_size: NA; cdr3_aa: CASSPGGGGPYEQYF; cdr3_nt: TGTGCCAGCAGCCCCGGCGGGGGGGGACCCTACGAGCAGTACTTC
j_call: TRBJ1-3; v_call: TRBV25-1; d_call: NA; clone_size: NA; cdr3_aa: CASSEAASSSGNTIYF; cdr3_nt: TGTGCCAGCAGTGAAGCGGCGTCAAGCTCTGGAAACACCATATATTTT
j_call: TRBJ2-7; v_call: TRBV10-3; d_call: NA; clone_size: NA; cdr3_aa: CAIRSGQLEYEQYF; cdr3_nt: TGTGCCATCAGATCAGGACAGCTCGAATACGAGCAGTACTTC
j_call: TRBJ2-1; v_call: TRBV5-1; d_call: TRBD2; clone_size: NA; cdr3_aa: CASSLILAGIYEQFF; cdr3_nt: TGCGCCAGCAGCTTGATACTAGCGGGAATTTACGAGCAGTTCTTC
j_call: TRBJ2-6; v_call: TRBV29-1; d_call: NA; clone_size: NA; cdr3_aa: CSVVGGSGANVLTF; cdr3_nt: TGCAGCGTTGTCGGGGGCTCTGGGGCCAACGTCCTGACTTTC
j_call: TRBJ2-7; v_call: TRBV9; d_call: TRBD1; clone_size: NA; cdr3_aa: CASSPSTGTYEQYF; cdr3_nt: TGTGCCAGCAGCCCCTCGACAGGGACCTACGAGCAGTACTTC
j_call: TRBJ2-7; v_call: TRBV4-3; d_call: TRBD1; clone_size: once; cdr3_aa: CASSQEDRAVYEQYF; cdr3_nt: TGCGCCAGCAGCCAAGAAGACAGGGCCGTGTACGAGCAGTACTTC
j_call: TRBJ1-3; v_call: TRBV6-1; d_call: NA; clone_size: NA; cdr3_aa: CASNMPLTGNTIYF; cdr3_nt: TGTGCCAGCAACATGCCCCTGACTGGAAACACCATATATTTT
j_call: TRBJ1-5; v_call: TRBV13; d_call: NA; clone_size: NA; cdr3_aa: CASSAAALSNQPQHF; cdr3_nt: TGTGCCAGCAGCGCAGCAGCGCTGAGCAATCAGCCCCAGCATTTT
j_call: TRBJ2-7; v_call: TRBV27; d_call: TRBD2; clone_size: NA; cdr3_aa: CASSPWTSVNSYEQYF; cdr3_nt: TGTGCCAGCAGTCCATGGACTAGCGTGAACTCCTACGAGCAGTACTTC
j_call: TRBJ2-3; v_call: TRBV5-1; d_call: NA; clone_size: once; cdr3_aa: CASSPEGGNTDTQYF; cdr3_nt: TGCGCCAGCAGCCCAGAGGGGGGGAACACAGATACGCAGTATTTT
j_call: TRBJ1-2; v_call: TRBV7-9; d_call: NA; clone_size: NA; cdr3_aa: CASSGQGYGYTF; cdr3_nt: TGTGCCAGCAGCGGTCAGGGCTATGGCTACACCTTC
j_call: TRBJ1-2; v_call: TRBV7-9; d_call: NA; clone_size: NA; cdr3_aa: CASSSRTVEGYTF; cdr3_nt: TGTGCCAGCAGCTCCCGGACAGTTGAGGGCTACACCTTC
j_call: TRBJ2-3; v_call: TRBV4-2; d_call: TRBD1; clone_size: NA; cdr3_aa: CASTRTGAGVTDTQYF; cdr3_nt: TGTGCCAGCACCCGGACAGGGGCTGGTGTAACAGATACGCAGTATTTT
j_call: TRBJ2-6; v_call: TRBV2; d_call: NA; clone_size: NA; cdr3_aa: CASRTTGSTNVLTF; cdr3_nt: TGTGCCAGCAGAACAACAGGTTCCACCAACGTCCTGACTTTC
j_call: TRBJ2-1; v_call: TRBV4-3; d_call: TRBD2; clone_size: NA; cdr3_aa: CASRHTSGVLNEQFF; cdr3_nt: TGCGCCAGCAGACACACTAGCGGGGTTCTCAATGAGCAGTTCTTC
j_call: TRBJ1-1; v_call: TRBV10-3; d_call: NA; clone_size: NA; cdr3_aa: CAISEPSHREAFF; cdr3_nt: TGTGCCATCAGTGAGCCGAGTCACAGAGAAGCTTTCTTT
j_call: TRBJ1-5; v_call: TRBV23-1; d_call: NA; clone_size: NA; cdr3_aa: CASSQTDYSNQPQHF; cdr3_nt: TGCGCCAGCAGTCAAACAGATTATAGCAATCAGCCCCAGCATTTT
j_call: TRBJ2-3; v_call: TRBV27; d_call: TRBD2; clone_size: NA; cdr3_aa: CASNLFSGGGADTQYF; cdr3_nt: TGTGCCAGCAACCTCTTTAGCGGGGGCGGGGCAGATACGCAGTATTTT
j_call: TRBJ1-2; v_call: TRBV4-3; d_call: TRBD1; clone_size: NA; cdr3_aa: CASSFDRAGYGYTF; cdr3_nt: TGCGCCAGCAGCTTCGACAGGGCGGGCTATGGCTACACCTTC
j_call: TRBJ1-1; v_call: TRBV4-1; d_call: NA; clone_size: NA; cdr3_aa: CASSQVFSNTEAFF; cdr3_nt: TGCGCCAGCAGCCAAGTATTTTCGAACACTGAAGCTTTCTTT
j_call: TRBJ2-1; v_call: TRBV27; d_call: TRBD2; clone_size: NA; cdr3_aa: CASSIQTHSGGLYNEQFF; cdr3_nt: TGTGCCAGCAGTATTCAAACCCACAGCGGGGGCCTCTACAATGAGCAGTTCTTC
j_call: TRBJ2-7; v_call: TRBV28; d_call: NA; clone_size: NA; cdr3_aa: CASSFSKDRSSYEQYF; cdr3_nt: TGTGCCAGCAGTTTCTCGAAAGACAGGAGCTCCTACGAGCAGTACTTC
j_call: TRBJ2-3; v_call: TRBV2; d_call: TRBD1; clone_size: NA; cdr3_aa: CASISWADRSTDTQYF; cdr3_nt: TGTGCCAGCATCAGCTGGGCGGACAGGAGCACAGATACGCAGTATTTT
j_call: TRBJ2-7; v_call: TRBV7-9; d_call: NA; clone_size: NA; cdr3_aa: CASSPAYEQYF; cdr3_nt: TGTGCCAGCAGCCCCGCCTACGAGCAGTACTTC
j_call: TRBJ2-3; v_call: TRBV4-1; d_call: NA; clone_size: NA; cdr3_aa: CASSPSVTDTQYF; cdr3_nt: TGCGCCAGCAGCCCTAGCGTCACAGATACGCAGTATTTT
j_call: TRBJ1-5; v_call: TRBV9; d_call: NA; clone_size: NA; cdr3_aa: CASSVGPGSNQPQHF; cdr3_nt: TGTGCCAGCAGCGTAGGCCCAGGGAGCAATCAGCCCCAGCATTTT
j_call: TRBJ1-2; v_call: TRBV28; d_call: NA; clone_size: NA; cdr3_aa: CASSRYGYTF; cdr3_nt: TGTGCCAGCAGCCGCTATGGCTACACCTTC
j_call: TRBJ2-1; v_call: TRBV19; d_call: TRBD2; clone_size: NA; cdr3_aa: CASSWTSSNEQFF; cdr3_nt: TGTGCCAGTAGTTGGACTAGCAGCAATGAGCAGTTCTTC
j_call: TRBJ1-4; v_call: TRBV9; d_call: NA; clone_size: NA; cdr3_aa: CASSGNRAEKLFF; cdr3_nt: TGTGCCAGCAGCGGAAACAGGGCTGAAAAACTGTTTTTT
j_call: TRBJ2-4; v_call: TRBV4-1; d_call: NA; clone_size: NA; cdr3_aa: CASSPGANIQYF; cdr3_nt: TGCGCCAGCAGCCCAGGGGCGAACATTCAGTACTTC
j_call: TRBJ1-2; v_call: TRBV19; d_call: NA; clone_size: NA; cdr3_aa: CASSYRETNYGYTF; cdr3_nt: TGTGCCAGTAGCTACAGGGAAACCAACTATGGCTACACCTTC
j_call: TRBJ2-7; v_call: TRBV5-1; d_call: NA; clone_size: NA; cdr3_aa: CASSLSGDASYEQYF; cdr3_nt: TGCGCCAGCAGCTTGTCAGGGGACGCCTCCTACGAGCAGTACTTC
j_call: TRBJ1-3; v_call: TRBV6-1; d_call: NA; clone_size: NA; cdr3_aa: CASSPTGTGNTIYF; cdr3_nt: TGTGCCAGCAGCCCGACAGGAACTGGAAACACCATATATTTT
j_call: TRBJ2-1; v_call: TRBV29-1; d_call: NA; clone_size: NA; cdr3_aa: CSGTEGLLNEQFF; cdr3_nt: TGCAGCGGAACCGAGGGACTGCTCAATGAGCAGTTCTTC
j_call: TRBJ1-6; v_call: TRBV19; d_call: NA; clone_size: NA; cdr3_aa: CASSVQFADSPLHF; cdr3_nt: TGTGCCAGTAGTGTCCAGTTCGCGGATTCACCCCTCCACTTT
j_call: TRBJ2-7; v_call: TRBV7-9; d_call: NA; clone_size: once; cdr3_aa: CASSAADSTFSYEQYF; cdr3_nt: TGTGCCAGCAGCGCTGCGGATAGCACTTTCTCCTACGAGCAGTACTTC
j_call: TRBJ2-3; v_call: TRBV4-1; d_call: TRBD2; clone_size: NA; cdr3_aa: CASSHPSERLATDTQYF; cdr3_nt: TGCGCCAGCAGCCACCCCTCAGAGAGACTAGCAACAGATACGCAGTATTTT
j_call: TRBJ1-1; v_call: TRBV19; d_call: TRBD1; clone_size: NA; cdr3_aa: CASALTGWGSEAFF; cdr3_nt: TGTGCCAGTGCGTTGACAGGGTGGGGATCTGAAGCTTTCTTT
j_call: TRBJ1-2; v_call: TRBV27; d_call: NA; clone_size: NA; cdr3_aa: CASSLGASYGYTF; cdr3_nt: TGTGCCAGCAGTTTAGGGGCAAGCTATGGCTACACCTTC
j_call: TRBJ2-7; v_call: TRBV9; d_call: TRBD2; clone_size: once; cdr3_aa: CASSVDAGGPIEQYF; cdr3_nt: TGTGCCAGCAGCGTAGATGCGGGGGGGCCGATCGAGCAGTACTTC